The 15 T cell receptor beta chains given below trace back to one sample, sequenced in a study of T cell responses to AZD1222 COVID-19 vaccine. The method was immunoSEQ multiplex PCR; TCRdb's version includes in-frame clones alone and lacks a portion of them. The sample has 200,000 or so clones; roughly 93% are singletons. The source was peripheral blood, collected on day 0 of AZD1222 vaccination. These receptors were collected from an adult in good health.

This clone was detected only once. This rearrangement joins TRBV6-6 to TRBJ1-2; D ambiguous. Germline loops: CDR1 MNHNY, CDR2 SVGAGI (reference sequence). This CDR3 spans 11 amino acids. The V and J ends lost 2 bases and 8 bases respectively, with 6 bases between them. In nucleotides, the CDR3 is TGTGCCAGCAGTTACGGTGGAGGCTACACCTTC. As protein: CASSYGGGYTF.

The table lists this clone with a few counts. The V call is TRBV28, the J call TRBJ1-5, with a possible D match to TRBD1 (6 bases). This CDR3 comprises 17 residues. V was pared by 3 bases and J by 12 bases, with 27 bases between. The germline gives CDR1 MDHEN, CDR2 SYDVKM. The CDR3 here is CASSFHPDRPQGGNQHF. CDR3 nucleotide sequence: TGTGCCAGCAGTTTCCATCCAGACAGGCCGCAGGGAGGTAACCAGCATTTT.

On this clone: The junction shows a germline mismatch at one end, possibly a read error. V usage is TRBV7-7 and J usage is TRBJ2-1; weak D call: TRBD2 (6 bases). The CDR3 extends over 16 amino acids. Germline CDR1 is SSHAT and CDR2 is FNYEAQ (reference sequence). CDR3 sequence reads: CASSLSAGLLGNEQFF. DNA of the CDR3: TGTGCTAGCAGCTTAAGTGCGGGATTATTGGGCAATGAGCAGTTCTTC.

This sequence joins TRBV18 and TRBJ2-3; TRBD2 matches at 12 bases. CDR1 KGHSH and CDR2 LQKENI come from the germline V gene. V gave up 6 bases and J gave up 5 bases; unmatched junction bases: 15. CDR3 length: 18 residues. CDR3 bases: TGTGCCAGCTCTCCTCAGCCCAGACTAGCGGGAGATGAAGATACGCAGTATTTT. Its translation: CASSPQPRLAGDEDTQYF.

CDR3 amino acids: CASGSDWTSGISYNEQFF. For the CDR3, the DNA is TGTGCCAGCGGTTCAGATTGGACTAGCGGGATCTCCTACAATGAGCAGTTCTTC. The chain couples TRBV6-2 or TRBV6-3 to TRBJ2-1; 12 nucleotides agree with TRBD2. The CDR3 sequence is 18 residues long. V dropped 8 bases and J dropped 0; count of bases not matched to a gene: 11. The V gene's germline CDR1 is MNHEY and CDR2 SVGEGT.

The V gene is TRBV12-3 or TRBV12-4, the J gene TRBJ1-1; the D is unclear. V was cut by 4 bases and J by 1 base, with 7 bases left in between. The CDR3 loop spans 13 amino acids. CDR3 coding DNA: TGTGCCAGCAGTTCCATCAGGAACACTGAAGCTTTCTTT. It is translated as CASSSIRNTEAFF.

This clone occurred once. CDR3 sequence (DNA): TGTGCCAGCACGGGGAATGAGCAGTTCTTC. Its protein product is CASTGNEQFF. The rearrangement uses TRBV2 and TRBJ2-1; tentatively, D is TRBD2 (5 bases). Germline loops: CDR1 SNHLY, CDR2 FYNNEI. V shed 7 bases and J shed 7 bases, with 5 bases lying between them. The CDR3 sequence is 10 residues long. Supplemented by reference TRBV2 and TRBJ2-1, the full variable domain reads EPEVTQTPSHQVTQMGQEVILRCVPISNHLYFYWYRQILGQKVEFLVSFYNNEISEKSEIFDDQFSVERPDGSNFTLKIRSTKLEDSAMYFCASTGNEQFFGPGTRLTVL.

V gene TRBV2 combines with J gene TRBJ1-5; 9 bases are shared with TRBD1. CDR1 and CDR2 from the germline V gene are SNHLY and FYNNEI. With V trimmed by 4 bases and J by 2 bases, 0 bases remained unmatched. The CDR3 has 14 residues. The CDR3 region is CASSGQGGNQPQHF. In DNA, the CDR3 is TGTGCCAGCAGTGGACAGGGGGGCAATCAGCCCCAGCATTTT.

The rearrangement uses TRBV6-5 and TRBJ2-5; TRBD1 aligns across 10 bases. This CDR3 region has 15 residues. Germline V lookup: CDR1 MNHEY, CDR2 SVGAGI. J was trimmed by 7 bases and V by 2 bases; bases with no gene match: 7. The CDR3 spells CASSYGDRGVRTQYF. The CDR3 DNA reads TGTGCCAGCAGTTACGGGGACAGGGGCGTTAGGACCCAGTACTTC.

The CDR3 protein is CASRDPVGAQHF. DNA for the CDR3: TGTGCCAGCAGGGACCCGGTTGGGGCCCAGCATTTT. The chain recombines TRBV28 with TRBJ1-5; D is unresolved. This CDR3 has 12 residues. Germline V lookup: CDR1 MDHEN, CDR2 SYDVKM. Trimming shortened V by 6 bases and J by 11 bases, and 14 bases separated the two germline ends.

The rearrangement joins TRBV11-3 to TRBJ2-7, with unresolved D. Trimming left V 6 bases short and J 1 base short, with 7 bases between. Germline-derived CDR1 and CDR2 are SGHNT and YENEEA. This CDR3 is built from 12 residues. The DNA for the CDR3 is TGTGCCAGCAGTCAGGATTCCTACGAGCAGTACTTC. It specifies CASSQDSYEQYF.

The J gene is TRBJ2-1, the V gene TRBV15; 14 bases map to TRBD2. Per germline, CDR1 LNHNV and CDR2 YYDKDF (reference sequence). The V gene end was trimmed by 3 bases and the J gene end by 6 bases; junction bases not matched to a gene: 4. The CDR3 consists of 16 residues. The CDR3 DNA sequence: TGTGCCACCAGCAGGGGACTAGCGGGAGTAATCAATGAGCAGTTCTTC. Translation gives CATSRGLAGVINEQFF.

This sequence joins TRBV10-3 and TRBJ2-3; tentative D call: TRBD1 (6 bases). Trimming shortened V by 4 bases and J by 4 bases, and 9 bases separated the two germline ends. The CDR3 sequence is 13 residues long. The V gene's germline CDR1 is ENHRY and CDR2 SYGVKD. CDR3 sequence: CAISAQGSDTQYF. The CDR3 nucleotides are TGTGCCATCAGTGCACAGGGTTCAGATACGCAGTATTTT.

This rearrangement joins TRBV5-1 to TRBJ1-1, with a possible D match to TRBD1 (5 bases). Trimming stripped 3 bases from V and 1 base from J, with 10 bases between. The CDR3 sequence is 14 residues long. The V gene's germline CDR1 is SGHRS and CDR2 YFSETQ. Here the CDR3 reads CASSWTGPNTEAFF. The CDR3 DNA reads as TGCGCCAGCAGCTGGACGGGACCGAACACTGAAGCTTTCTTT. Variable domain in full (rest from reference TRBV5-1 and TRBJ1-1): KAGVTQTPRYLIKTRGQQVTLSCSPISGHRSVSWYQQTPGQGLQFLFEYFSETQRNKGNFPGRFSGRQFSNSRSEMNVSTLELGDSALYLCASSWTGPNTEAFFGQGTRLTVV.

V and J are TRBV6-5 and TRBJ1-1; D remains ambiguous. CDR1 and CDR2 from the germline V gene are MNHEY and SVGAGI. The CDR3 runs to 13 residues. V lost 10 bases and J 1 base, leaving 13 bases between the germline ends. As DNA, the CDR3 is TGTGCCACCCCCCGAGAACGGAACACTGAAGCTTTCTTT. Protein sequence: CATPRERNTEAFF.